These 27 T cell receptor beta chains were sequenced from one sample in a study of neoadjuvant anti-PD-1 for oral cavity cancer. TCRdb's copy holds only in-frame clones and misses some; the assay was immunoSEQ multiplex PCR. The profile shows about 23,000 clones, around a quarter of them singletons. Time point indicated: after neoadjuvant nivolumab, at surgical resection. This specimen consisted of tumor tissue, obtained after nivolumab (anti-PD-1) treatment. Receptors originate from a person aged 40-85 years with oral cavity squamous cell carcinoma.

The genes are TRBV11-2 and TRBJ1-2; no clear D. This CDR3 has 16 residues. In germline, CDR1 is SGHAT, CDR2 FQNNGV. Trimming removed 2 bases at V and 0 bases at J, with 13 bases between. The CDR3 region is CASSLSLAQANYGYTF. CDR3 nucleotide sequence: TGTGCCAGCAGCTTATCGTTGGCGCAAGCTAACTATGGCTACACCTTC.

This clone was recorded a few times. The rearrangement links TRBV6-5 to TRBJ1-1; D unresolved. Trimming took 2 bases from V and 9 from J, leaving 7 bases between them. The germline V gene has CDR1 MNHEY and CDR2 SVGAGI. The CDR3 runs 11 residues. The CDR3 DNA reads TGTGCCAGCAGTTACATGAGTAAAGCTTTCTTT. It translates to CASSYMSKAFF.

This clone came up a few times. This chain connects TRBV2 to TRBJ2-7, with TRBD2 identical over 13 bases. V trimming: 6 bases; J trimming: 5 bases; junction bases outside the gene matches: 19. CDR1 SNHLY and CDR2 FYNNEI come from the germline V gene. CDR3 length equals 19 residues. CDR3 bases: TGTGCCAGCAGCACCCCTACTAGCGGGGGGGCTACCAGTCGCGACGAGCAGTACTTC. Amino acids: CASSTPTSGGATSRDEQYF. Together with reference TRBV2 and TRBJ2-7, the CDR3 gives the full variable domain: EPEVTQTPSHQVTQMGQEVILRCVPISNHLYFYWYRQILGQKVEFLVSFYNNEISEKSEIFDDQFSVERPDGSNFTLKIRSTKLEDSAMYFCASSTPTSGGATSRDEQYFGPGTRLTVT.

In this sample, this clone turned up once. This chain joins TRBV5-8 and TRBJ2-7, with 11 bases that match TRBD1. This CDR3 spans 16 amino acids. The J segment lost 4 bases and the V segment lost 4 bases, leaving 10 bases of the junction unmatched. Per the germline V gene, CDR1 is SGHTS and CDR2 is YDEGEE. Written as DNA, the CDR3 is TGTGCCAGCAGCGCAACCGGGACAGGGGGATTTTACGAGCAGTACTTC. Its protein is CASSATGTGGFYEQYF.

CDR3 protein: CAWGLDSSGANVLTF. The CDR3 region has the DNA TGTGCCTGGGGGTTAGACAGCTCTGGGGCCAACGTCCTGACTTTC. The chain has TRBV30 and TRBJ2-6; TRBD1 is a possible D gene (5 bases). The CDR3 loop spans 15 amino acids. V dropped 5 bases and J dropped 0 bases, with 11 bases sitting between them. Germline V gene data show CDR1 as GTSNPN and CDR2 as SVGIG (reference sequence). The complete variable domain, with remaining parts taken from reference TRBV30 and TRBJ2-6, reads SQTIHQWPATLVQPVGSPLSLECTVEGTSNPNLYWYRQAAGRGLQLLFYSVGIGQISSEVPQNLSASRPQDRQFILSSKKLLLSDSGFYLCAWGLDSSGANVLTFGAGSRLTVL.

This clone was found a few times. This chain connects TRBV28 to TRBJ1-5; D perhaps matches TRBD1 (5 bases). The V and J ends lost 8 bases and 1 base respectively, with 15 bases between them. CDR1 is MDHEN and CDR2 is SYDVKM in the germline V gene. This CDR3 is built from 15 residues. This CDR3 is CASSNRRTSNQPQHF. CDR3 coding DNA: TGTGCCAGCTCCAATCGACGGACAAGCAATCAGCCCCAGCATTTT.

The chain couples TRBV10-3 to TRBJ2-5; 11 bases are shared with TRBD2. Trimming took 10 bases from V and 1 from J; bases not matched to a gene: 5. Germline assignment: CDR1 ENHRY and CDR2 SYGVKD. This CDR3 comprises 14 residues. The CDR3 is CATRGTSGQETQYF. CDR3 in DNA: TGTGCCACCAGAGGGACTAGCGGCCAAGAGACCCAGTACTTC.

This chain links TRBV4-2 with TRBJ1-5; D call uncertain. Trimming pared 0 bases from V and 0 bases from J, leaving 24 bases between. The CDR3 contains 21 residues. Germline CDR1 and CDR2: LGHNA and YNFKEQ. Written as DNA, the CDR3 is TGTGCCAGCAGCCAAGAGGGAGTTTGGGGTGGACGAGGATTTAGCAATCAGCCCCAGCATTTT. Protein sequence: CASSQEGVWGGRGFSNQPQHF.

This chain joins TRBV30 and TRBJ1-2, with D perhaps matching TRBD1 (5 bases). Trimming took off 2 bases at V and 8 bases at J, with 12 bases between the two ends. Per the germline V gene, CDR1 is GTSNPN and CDR2 is SVGIG (reference sequence). The CDR3 is 12 residues long. CDR3 amino acids: CAWSSQGGGYTF. CDR3 bases: TGTGCCTGGAGTAGCCAGGGTGGCGGCTACACCTTC.

The chain links TRBV7-8 to TRBJ1-1; TRBD1 aligns across 7 bases. The V segment lost 3 bases and the J segment 2 bases; nucleotides outside the gene matches: 3. This CDR3 comprises 14 residues. The germline V gene has CDR1 SGHVS and CDR2 FQNEAQ. The CDR3 loop reads CASSLPGGNTEAFF. The CDR3 region has the DNA TGTGCCAGCAGCTTGCCAGGGGGAAACACTGAAGCTTTCTTT. Full variable domain (rest looked up from reference TRBV7-8 and TRBJ1-1): GAGVSQSPRYKVAKRGQDVALRCDPISGHVSLFWYQQALGQGPEFLTYFQNEAQLDKSGLPSDRFFAERPEGSVSTLKIQRTQQEDSAVYLCASSLPGGNTEAFFGQGTRLTVV.

The V call is TRBV14, the J call TRBJ2-5; 8 bases agree with TRBD1. Germline CDR1 and CDR2: SGHDN and FVKESK. Trimming cost V 2 bases and J 0 bases; bases outside gene matches: 2. CDR3 length: 15 residues. This CDR3 reads CASSQRQGYQETQYF. CDR3 bases: TGTGCCAGCAGCCAACGACAGGGGTACCAAGAGACCCAGTACTTC.

The chain carries TRBV15 and TRBJ2-7, with 9 bases lining up with TRBD1. The CDR3 loop spans 15 amino acids. Germline values: CDR1 LNHNV, CDR2 YYDKDF (reference sequence). V trimming: 0 bases; J trimming: 6 bases; junction bases outside the gene matches: 6. CDR3 amino acids: CATSRDDRGFAEQYF. CDR3 nucleotides: TGTGCCACCAGCAGAGATGACAGGGGGTTTGCCGAGCAGTACTTC.

This clone was seen only a few times. The chain employs TRBV29-1 and TRBJ2-5; a weak D match, TRBD2 (6 bases). The CDR3 contains 13 residues. V lost 6 bases and J 4 bases, leaving 15 bases between the germline ends. Germline CDR1 SQVTM, CDR2 ANQGSEA. This chain's CDR3 is CSVTPLARETQYF. CDR3 DNA sequence: TGCAGCGTCACCCCACTAGCTCGAGAGACCCAGTACTTC.

In its sample, this clone is medium-sized. The junction departs from the called germline gene at one end, perhaps through a read error. This rearrangement joins TRBV7-7 to TRBJ2-7, with D unclear. CDR3 length: 13 amino acids. CDR1 SSHAT and CDR2 FNYEAQ come from the germline V gene (reference sequence). The CDR3 loop is CASSLFQGYEQYF. The DNA for the CDR3 is TGTGCTAGCAGCTTATTCCAAGGCTACGAGCAGTACTTC.

The chain couples TRBV7-3 to TRBJ2-3; 11 nucleotides agree with TRBD2. Germline V gene lookup returns CDR1 SGHTA and CDR2 FQGTGA. CDR3 length: 16 amino acids. The J segment lost 1 base and the V segment lost 4 bases, leaving 4 bases of the junction unmatched. The chain's CDR3 is CASSSTSGGRTDTQYF. Here the CDR3 DNA reads TGTGCCAGCAGCTCAACTAGCGGGGGCCGCACAGATACGCAGTATTTT.

The rearrangement links TRBV15 to TRBJ1-1; D is unclear. Germline V CDR1 and CDR2: LNHNV, YYDKDF (reference sequence). Trimming left V 0 bases short and J 1 base short, with 12 bases between. CDR3 length: 16 amino acids. The CDR3 spells CATSRDARIQNTEAFF. CDR3 DNA sequence: TGTGCCACCAGCAGAGATGCTAGGATACAGAACACTGAAGCTTTCTTT.

In this sample, this clone turned up once. This chain connects TRBV29-1 to TRBJ2-2, with 7 bases identical to TRBD2. The CDR3 is 15 residues long. Germline loops: CDR1 SQVTM, CDR2 ANQGSEA. V was clipped by 5 bases and J by 5 bases; unmatched bases: 11. CDR3 nucleotides: TGCAGCGTTAAAACTCCGGGACTACAAACCGGGGAGCTGTTTTTT. Its translation is CSVKTPGLQTGELFF.

This chain joins TRBV2 and TRBJ1-2; a possible D gene is TRBD1 (5 bases). Between the trimmed V and J ends, which lost 6 bases and 12 bases, there was a span of 17 bases. The CDR3 is 12 amino acids. Germline values: CDR1 SNHLY, CDR2 FYNNEI. The CDR3 region is CASRGDRRWDTF. The CDR3 nucleotides are TGTGCCAGCAGGGGGGACCGCCGCTGGGACACCTTC.

The chain combines TRBV7-3 with TRBJ1-2, with 8 bases that match TRBD1. CDR1 and CDR2 (germline): SGHTA, FQGTGA. J was trimmed by 5 bases and V by 4 bases; bases with no gene match: 12. The length of the CDR3 is 16 residues. The DNA for the CDR3 is TGTGCCAGCAGCTCGGACCGCGGGACAGGACCATATGGCTACACCTTC. This sequence encodes CASSSDRGTGPYGYTF.

The chain carries TRBV5-6 and TRBJ2-4; D unresolved. There are 12 residues in the CDR3. Germline V lookup: CDR1 SGHDT, CDR2 YYEEEE. Between the trimmed V and J ends, which lost 3 bases and 7 bases, there was a span of 8 bases. The CDR3 is CASSSDGNIQYF. The CDR3 nucleotides read TGTGCCAGCAGCTCGGACGGCAACATTCAGTACTTC.

This clone turned up a few times. The CDR3 spells CASSRTGKETQYF. The CDR3 DNA is TGTGCCAGCAGCAGGACAGGGAAAGAGACCCAGTACTTC. This chain joins TRBV7-8 and TRBJ2-5; the match to TRBD1 covers 8 bases. Germline V gene lookup returns CDR1 SGHVS and CDR2 FQNEAQ. V trimming: 5 bases; J trimming: 3 bases; junction bases outside the gene matches: 2. CDR3 length: 13 residues.

The rearrangement uses TRBV11-2 and TRBJ2-7, with 8 positions matching TRBD2. The CDR3 runs to 14 residues. Germline lookup yields CDR1 SGHAT and CDR2 FQNNGV. Trimming took 5 bases from V and 2 from J; bases not matched to a gene: 5. The CDR3 reads CASSRTSSAYEQYF. The CDR3 DNA reads TGTGCCAGCAGCCGGACTAGCTCAGCCTACGAGCAGTACTTC.

V usage is TRBV5-1 and J usage is TRBJ1-1; weak D call: TRBD1 (6 bases). V was pared by 4 bases and J by 7 bases, with 20 bases between. Germline CDR1 reads SGHRS; CDR2 reads YFSETQ. The CDR3 is made up of 15 amino acids. The DNA for the CDR3 is TGCGCCAGCAGCAGTAACCCCGGGACACTGAGTGAAGCTTTCTTT. This translates into CASSSNPGTLSEAFF.

The chain uses TRBV28 and TRBJ2-3, with 10 positions matching TRBD2. V was clipped by 3 bases and J by 4 bases; unmatched bases: 4. Germline CDR1 reads MDHEN; CDR2 reads SYDVKM. The CDR3 totals 15 residues. The CDR3: CASSFVTSGPDTQYF. The CDR3 DNA reads as TGTGCCAGCAGTTTTGTGACTAGCGGGCCAGATACGCAGTATTTT.

This clone appeared many times. As DNA, the CDR3 is TGTGCCTGGGCCGGGACAGGTTTTAGTCAGCCCCAGCATTTT. Translation: CAWAGTGFSQPQHF. The J gene is TRBJ1-5, the V gene TRBV30, with 8 bases lining up with TRBD1. The V gene end was trimmed by 5 bases and the J gene end by 6 bases; junction bases not matched to a gene: 9. This CDR3 spans 14 amino acids. Germline V gives CDR1 GTSNPN, CDR2 SVGIG (reference sequence).

This clone was recorded a few times. The rearrangement links TRBV27 to TRBJ2-7; D gene unclear. The CDR3 loop spans 14 amino acids. Looked up from germline, CDR1 is MNHEY and CDR2 is SMNVEV (reference sequence). V was shortened by 4 bases and J by 0 bases, with 10 bases between the two germline ends. This chain's CDR3 is CASSSRALSYEQYF. The CDR3 region has the DNA TGTGCCAGCAGTTCTAGGGCCCTCTCCTACGAGCAGTACTTC.

The CDR3: CASTPRAKLATGELFF. The CDR3 nucleotides read TGTGCCAGTACCCCGCGAGCCAAACTGGCTACCGGGGAGCTGTTTTTT. The chain combines TRBV19 with TRBJ2-2; no reliable D call. Germline V gives CDR1 LNHDA, CDR2 SQIVND (reference sequence). The CDR3 loop spans 16 amino acids. The germline V and J ends were trimmed by 7 bases and 5 bases, with 20 bases remaining between them.